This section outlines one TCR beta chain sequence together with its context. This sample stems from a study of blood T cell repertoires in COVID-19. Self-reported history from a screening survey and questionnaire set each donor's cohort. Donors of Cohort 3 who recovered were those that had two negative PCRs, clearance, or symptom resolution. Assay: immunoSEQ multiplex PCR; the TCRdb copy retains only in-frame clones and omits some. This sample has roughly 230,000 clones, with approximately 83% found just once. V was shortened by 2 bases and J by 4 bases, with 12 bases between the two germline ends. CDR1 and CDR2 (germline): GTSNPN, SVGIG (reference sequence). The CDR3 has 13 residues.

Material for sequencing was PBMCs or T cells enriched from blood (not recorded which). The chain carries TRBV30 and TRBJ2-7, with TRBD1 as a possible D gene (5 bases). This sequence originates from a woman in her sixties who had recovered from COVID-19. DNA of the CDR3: TGTGCCTGGAGTCGAGCAGGGAATTACGAGCAGTACTTC. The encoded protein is CAWSRAGNYEQYF.